Included here is one TCR beta chain sequence, with context. The data are from a study of T cells expressing NK-cell markers. For the study at large: Seven sequenced donors out of eight were HCMV-seropositive, one seronegative.

TCRdb reworked the 5' RACE reads into one entry per CDR3 protein, no DNA. Its clone listing holds some 410,000 distinct CDR3 sequences. Germline values: CDR1 SGHTA, CDR2 FQGNSA. The CDR3 is 15 amino acids. The chain combines TRBV7-2 with TRBJ2-1. The TCR was taken from a woman between 18 and 70 years old in good health. The sample taken for sequencing was blood T cells: a sorted CD56 or NKG2C T cell subset, CD4+ or CD8+ T cells, or bulk PBMC T cells (not recorded which). The CDR3: CASSLVVRTYNEQFF.